This TCR beta chain was profiled in a study of shared clonotypes between healthy human individuals. Turning to the study itself: A few men and two women, aged 18 to 49, were donors. Notes on the study in general: Researchers found naive subsets generally carried larger estimated richness than memory subsets.

V trimming: 6 bases; J trimming: 3 bases; junction bases outside the gene matches: 8. The CDR3 runs to 14 residues. Germline CDR1 reads MDHEN; CDR2 reads SYDVKM. A word on this clone: What it binds is unknown.

Libraries were prepared by immunoSEQ multiplex PCR; TCRdb keeps only in-frame clonotypes and omits some of them. The data contain millions of clones, approximately 94% of them seen just once; the ten biggest clones take up 1% to 1.3%. Naive CD8 cells comprised CD45RO-negative, CCR7-positively selected cells, excluding terminally differentiated effector memory CD45RA+ cells. This clonotype was obtained from a man aged 18 to 29 in good health. The sequenced material came from naive CD8+ T cells sorted from blood. The chain carries TRBV28 and TRBJ2-7, with 7 positions matching TRBD1. The CDR3 nucleotides read TGTGCCAGCAGGGATCCGGGACAGAGCTACGAGCAGTACTTC. Amino acids: CASRDPGQSYEQYF.